This TCR beta chain was sequenced during a study of breast tumors, draining lymph nodes, adjacent tissues. The CDR3 contains 17 residues. The germline CDR1 and CDR2 sequences are MGHRA and YSYEKL. The trim removed 0 bases at V and 2 bases at J, leaving 10 bases unmatched. TCRdb independently ran MiXCR on the multiplex PCR reads; one entry per CDR3 protein. Counted here are under 150,000 distinct CDR3 sequences, 20% to 25% occurring once; the ten biggest clones make up about 2.6%. Breast cancer patients provided tissue from their axillary draining lymph nodes. General study results and limits: That most tumor T cells come from lymph nodes remained unproven. Data fit most tumor T cells coming from lymph node, expanding in tumor. Luminal-like breast cancer showed significantly higher tumor–nontumor repertoire similarity than basal-like.

This clonotype came up many times. What it recognizes is unknown. The sample was axillary lymph node tissue. The V and J genes are TRBV4-1 and TRBJ2-7, with TRBD2 matching 7 bases. The sequence was obtained from a female donor with breast cancer. Some clones in this sample may be carry-over from other donors' samples. The CDR3 here is CASSQDPGGSYPYEQYF. The CDR3, as DNA: TGCGCCAGCAGCCAAGATCCTGGCGGGAGTTACCCCTACGAGCAGTACTTC.